These 4 T cell receptor beta chains share one sample of origin, sequenced in a study of CD8 T cells in ankylosing spondylitis. TCRdb reprocessed the 5' RACE reads via MiXCR and lists one record per CDR3 protein. The data contain around 320,000 distinct CDR3 sequences, 20% to 25% of them singletons. Sequenced input: blood, either unsorted or a sorted T cell fraction (not recorded which). The origin of the receptors is a female donor with ankylosing spondylitis or in good health (not recorded which).

The CDR3 DNA sequence: TGTGCCAGCAGCGTAGCGCCTAGCGGGAGGGCGGCAGATACGCAGTATTTT. It encodes CASSVAPSGRAADTQYF. This chain links TRBV9 with TRBJ2-3, with TRBD2 matching 12 bases. V dropped 0 bases and J dropped 4; count of bases not matched to a gene: 6. This CDR3 spans 17 amino acids. The germline V gene encodes CDR1 SGDLS and CDR2 YYNGEE.

J is TRBJ2-1 and V is TRBV30; TRBD2 is a possible D gene (5 bases). Between the trimmed V and J ends, which lost 5 bases and 8 bases, there was a span of 16 bases. The CDR3 length is 13 residues. CDR1 GTSNPN and CDR2 SVGIG come from the germline V gene (reference sequence). CDR3: CAWSSGLGDEQFF. CDR3 sequence (DNA): TGTGCCTGGTCCAGCGGACTTGGGGATGAGCAGTTCTTC.

In this sample, this clonotype turned up many times. The rearrangement joins TRBV6-5 to TRBJ1-1; D is unresolved. Germline V lookup: CDR1 MNHEY, CDR2 SVGAGI. The ends were cut back, 2 bases at V and 6 bases at J, with 10 bases in the middle. The CDR3 is 13 residues long. The CDR3 coding sequence is TGTGCCAGCAGTTACGACTACACCTCTGAAGCTTTCTTT. Its translation is CASSYDYTSEAFF.

This clonotype came up a few times. The chain links TRBV12-3 or TRBV12-4 to TRBJ2-1, with 8 bases matching TRBD2. CDR3 length: 15 amino acids. The ends lost 7 bases at V and 4 bases at J; junction bases unmatched: 9. This CDR3 is CASNHILAEYNEQFF. CDR3 nucleotide sequence: TGTGCCAGCAACCATATACTAGCGGAGTACAATGAGCAGTTCTTC.